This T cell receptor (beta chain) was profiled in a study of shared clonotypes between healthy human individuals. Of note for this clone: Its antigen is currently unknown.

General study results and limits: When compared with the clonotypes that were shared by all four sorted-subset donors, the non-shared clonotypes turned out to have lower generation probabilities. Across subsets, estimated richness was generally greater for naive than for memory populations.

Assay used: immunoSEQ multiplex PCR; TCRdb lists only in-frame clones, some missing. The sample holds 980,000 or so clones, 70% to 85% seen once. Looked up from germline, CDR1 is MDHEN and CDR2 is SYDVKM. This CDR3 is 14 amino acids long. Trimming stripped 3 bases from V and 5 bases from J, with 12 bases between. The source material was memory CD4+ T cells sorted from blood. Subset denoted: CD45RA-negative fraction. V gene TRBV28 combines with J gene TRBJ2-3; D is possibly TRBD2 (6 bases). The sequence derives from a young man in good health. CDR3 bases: TGTGCCAGCAGTTTCGGGGACTGGAAAGATACGCAGTATTTT. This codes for CASSFGDWKDTQYF.